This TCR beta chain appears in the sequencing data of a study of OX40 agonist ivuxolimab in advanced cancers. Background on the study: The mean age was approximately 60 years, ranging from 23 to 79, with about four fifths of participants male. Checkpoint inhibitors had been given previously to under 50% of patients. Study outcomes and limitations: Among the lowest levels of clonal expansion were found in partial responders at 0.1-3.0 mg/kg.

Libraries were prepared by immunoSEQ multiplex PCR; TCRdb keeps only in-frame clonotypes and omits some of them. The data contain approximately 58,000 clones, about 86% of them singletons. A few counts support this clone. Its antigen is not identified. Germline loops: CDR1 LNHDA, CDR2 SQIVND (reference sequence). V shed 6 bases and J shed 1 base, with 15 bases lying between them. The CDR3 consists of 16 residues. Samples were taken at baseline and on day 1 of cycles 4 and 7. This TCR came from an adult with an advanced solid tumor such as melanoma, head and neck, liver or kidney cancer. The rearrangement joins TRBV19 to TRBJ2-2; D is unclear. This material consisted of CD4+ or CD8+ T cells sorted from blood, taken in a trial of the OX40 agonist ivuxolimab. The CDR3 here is CASSPMVGVNTGELFF. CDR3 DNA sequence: TGTGCCAGTAGCCCCATGGTAGGAGTGAACACCGGGGAGCTGTTTTTT.